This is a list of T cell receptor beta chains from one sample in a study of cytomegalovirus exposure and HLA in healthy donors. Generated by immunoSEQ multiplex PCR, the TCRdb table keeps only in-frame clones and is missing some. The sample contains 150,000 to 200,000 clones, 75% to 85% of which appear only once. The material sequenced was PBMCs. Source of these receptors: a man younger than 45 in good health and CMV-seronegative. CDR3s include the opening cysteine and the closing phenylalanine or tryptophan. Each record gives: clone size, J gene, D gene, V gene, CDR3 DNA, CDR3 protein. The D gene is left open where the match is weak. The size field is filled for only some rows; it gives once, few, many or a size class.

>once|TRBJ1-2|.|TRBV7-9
TGTGCCAGCAGTTTTCCCGGGGGGGCAGGAGGCTATGGCTACACCTTC
CASSFPGGAGGYGYTF
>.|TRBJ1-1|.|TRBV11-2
TGTGCCAGCAGAGAGGAGGGTGAAGCTTTCTTT
CASREEGEAFF
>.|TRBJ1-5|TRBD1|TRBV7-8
TGTGCCAGCAGCTTTAGACCGCCGGGACAGGGGAACCAGCCCCAGCATTTT
CASSFRPPGQGNQPQHF
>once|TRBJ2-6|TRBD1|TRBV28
TGTGCCAGCAGTCTATGGGACAGAGTTTCTGGGGCCAACGTCCTGACTTTC
CASSLWDRVSGANVLTF
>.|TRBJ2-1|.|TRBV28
TGTGCCAGCAGTTTAGCAGACCAGCGTACCTACAATGAGCAGTTCTTC
CASSLADQRTYNEQFF
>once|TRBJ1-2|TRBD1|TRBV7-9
TGTGCCAGCAGCTTGACGGACCTAACAGGGGTCAACTATGGCTACACCTTC
CASSLTDLTGVNYGYTF
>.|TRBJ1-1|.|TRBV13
TGTGCCAGCCGAGGGGGTAGAACTGAAGCTTTCTTT
CASRGGRTEAFF
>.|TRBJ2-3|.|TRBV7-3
TGTGCCAGCAGCTTACTTCCGGGAGACACAGATACGCAGTATTTT
CASSLLPGDTDTQYF
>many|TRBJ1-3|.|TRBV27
TGTGCCAGCAAGGGGGCTGGAAACACCATATATTTT
CASKGAGNTIYF
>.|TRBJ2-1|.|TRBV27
TGTGCCAGCAGTTCCCTCCGGGACTCCCTGTATGAGGAGCAGTTCTTC
CASSSLRDSLYEEQFF
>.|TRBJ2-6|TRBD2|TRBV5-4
TGTGCCAGCAGCCCGCCGGGGGGGCGTGGGGCCAACGTCCTGACTTTC
CASSPPGGRGANVLTF
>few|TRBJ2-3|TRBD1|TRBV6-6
TGTGCCAGCAGTTACTCCGGGGACAGGCAGTATTTT
CASSYSGDRQYF
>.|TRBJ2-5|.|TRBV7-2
TGTGCCAGCAGCTTAGGCGGACAGTCCCAAGAGACCCAGTACTTC
CASSLGGQSQETQYF
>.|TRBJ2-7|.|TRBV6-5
TGTGCCAGCAGTTACTCTGGGACACCTCCTTTGGAGCAGTACTTC
CASSYSGTPPLEQYF
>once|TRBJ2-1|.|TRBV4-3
TGCGCCAGCAGCCCTCGGACATTGAATGAGCAGTTCTTC
CASSPRTLNEQFF
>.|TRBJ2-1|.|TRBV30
TGTGCCTGGAGTAAATGGAGGGTTGTGGATGAGCAGTTCTTC
CAWSKWRVVDEQFF